These T cell receptor beta chains were read from a single sample in a study of blood T cell repertoires in COVID-19. The data were produced by immunoSEQ multiplex PCR, yet TCRdb's version contains in-frame clones alone and is incomplete. This repertoire shows 150,000 or so clones, roughly 78% found once; its top ten account for over 5%. Specimen: PBMCs or T cells enriched from blood (not recorded which). Every receptor here comes from a woman in her 50s who had recovered from COVID-19. The CDR3 runs from the conserved cysteine through the conserved F or W. D genes are given only for firm matches. Some rows mark clone size as missing; the rest say once, few, many or name a class of expanded clone.

D gene | J gene | clone size | V gene | CDR3 DNA | CDR3 protein
NA | TRBJ1-1 | NA | TRBV14 | TGTGCCAGCAGCCCCTCGGGGTGGGGAGGACTCACTGAAGCTTTCTTT | CASSPSGWGGLTEAFF
NA | TRBJ2-4 | NA | TRBV12-3/TRBV12-4 | TGTGCCAGCAGTAATGGGGGCAGTGACATTCAGTACTTC | CASSNGGSDIQYF
NA | TRBJ1-2 | NA | TRBV12-5 | TGTGCTAGTGGTTCGGGACCGGGACTCAACTATGGCTACACCTTC | CASGSGPGLNYGYTF
TRBD1 | TRBJ1-1 | once | TRBV19 | TGTGCCAGTAGTATAGCGGGGACAGGCGGGAACACTGAAGCTTTCTTT | CASSIAGTGGNTEAFF
TRBD1 | TRBJ1-6 | NA | TRBV27 | TGTGCCAGCACCTGGACAGGAAATTCACCCCTCCACTTT | CASTWTGNSPLHF
NA | TRBJ1-1 | NA | TRBV9 | TGTGCCAGCAGCGGATCCACAGGGCCCCGAGCTTTCTTT | CASSGSTGPRAFF
NA | TRBJ2-1 | once | TRBV5-1 | TGCGCCAGCAGCTTGTTCTCCTCCTACAATGAGCAGTTCTTC | CASSLFSSYNEQFF
NA | TRBJ1-1 | NA | TRBV6-4 | TGTGCCAGCAGTAAGGGACATAACACTGAAGCTTTCTTT | CASSKGHNTEAFF
NA | TRBJ1-1 | NA | TRBV3-1/TRBV3-2 | TGTGCCAGCAGCCAAGACGGCGCGAGGATCGCTTTCTTT | CASSQDGARIAFF
TRBD1 | TRBJ2-3 | NA | TRBV7-8 | TGTGCCAGCAGCTTTCAGGGGGCGCTTGCAGATACGCAGTATTTT | CASSFQGALADTQYF
TRBD1 | TRBJ1-5 | NA | TRBV2 | TGTGCCAGCAGTGGACAGGGTCGGCAGCCCCAGCATTTT | CASSGQGRQPQHF
NA | TRBJ1-2 | NA | TRBV7-2 | TGTGCCAGCAGCTTAGCGGTACAGGGCTATGGCTACACCTTC | CASSLAVQGYGYTF
NA | TRBJ2-3 | NA | TRBV19 | TGTGCCAGTAGTATTGGCGGATCTAGCACAGATACGCAGTATTTT | CASSIGGSSTDTQYF